This TCR beta chain was sequenced during a study of CD8 T cells in Susac syndrome. It was with random hexamers that about 0.45 to 1 ug RNA was reverse transcribed. TCRdb ran MiXCR on the immunoSEQ multiplex PCR reads and lists one entry per CDR3 protein. The data hold a few hundred thousand distinct CDR3 sequences, with about 94% observed a single time. From germline, CDR1 is MNHEY and CDR2 SVGEGT. This CDR3 comprises 15 residues. V was shortened by 5 bases and J by 0 bases, with 10 bases between the two germline ends. The TCR comes from a human donor with Susac syndrome. The chain combines TRBV6-2 or TRBV6-3 with TRBJ1-4; D call uncertain. The specimen sequenced was CD4+ T cells from PBMCs. The CDR3 loop reads CASSRDGATNEKLFF. CDR3 DNA sequence: TGTGCCAGCAGTAGAGACGGCGCAACTAATGAAAAACTGTTTTTT.